This TCR beta chain was recorded in a study of T cell changes during pregnancy in multiple sclerosis. Produced via immunoSEQ multiplex PCR; TCRdb's table is partial and in-frame only. Among approximately 30,000 clones listed, about nine tenths were seen once. The V end lost 1 base, the J end lost 0 bases, and 22 bases lay between the germline ends. This CDR3 is 19 amino acids long. Germline CDR1 reads SGHTA; CDR2 reads FQGNSA. The receptor was derived from a female donor with multiple sclerosis, enrolled in a pregnancy study. The V call is TRBV7-2, the J call TRBJ2-7, with D maybe TRBD2 (6 bases). The sample in question was CD8+ T cells from peripheral blood mononuclear cells, obtained before pregnancy. CDR3 nucleotides: TGTGCCAGCAGCTTAGACCTTGCTAGGGTGAGCGGGTCCTCCTACGAGCAGTACTTC. Its translation is CASSLDLARVSGSSYEQYF.